This T cell receptor beta chain came from a study of CD4 and CD8 cells across lung adenocarcinoma regions. This clonotype rates as medium-sized. The patients had localized lung adenocarcinoma, a non-small cell subtype. TCRdb re-called the PCR reads through MiXCR, storing one row per CDR3 protein. Found here are roughly 24,000 distinct CDR3 sequences, approximately 52% of them singletons; the top ten hold over 20%. CDR1 and CDR2 (germline): MNHNY, SVGAGI (reference sequence). Trimming pared 7 bases from V and 9 bases from J, leaving 19 bases between. The CDR3 runs 14 residues. The sequenced sample consisted of CD4+ T cells from the center of a lung tumor. The chain links TRBV6-6 to TRBJ2-1; either TRBD1 or TRBD2 may fit D (6 bases each). The source of this sequence is a male donor with lung adenocarcinoma. The CD4 and CD8 labels of this study may be unreliable. CDR3 residues: CASTPGGPRTEQFF. The CDR3 nucleotides read TGTGCCAGCACCCCCGGGGGCCCCCGAACTGAGCAGTTCTTC.